Sequencing of this T cell receptor (beta chain) was carried out in a study of cytomegalovirus exposure and HLA in healthy donors. Across the whole study: Of several hundred genotyped donors, around 76% clustered with self-reported Caucasian donors. General study points: Within an earlier analysis, most TCR beta V segments proved productive either about 87% or about 30% of the time.

PCR primers comprised 60 Vbeta and 13 Jbeta primers. The assay was immunoSEQ multiplex PCR, and TCRdb's table has in-frame clones only and misses some. The table includes about 130,000 clones, roughly 71% detected once. For this clone: Its target is unknown. The same CDR3 arises from other DNA sequences in this sample as well.

The receptor comes from a man younger than 40 in good health and CMV-seronegative. Sequences were obtained from PBMCs.

The CDR3 coding sequence is TGTGCCAGCAGTGTGCAGGGAAACTATGGCTACACCTTC. Its translation: CASSVQGNYGYTF. The J gene is TRBJ1-2, the V gene TRBV28; TRBD1 is a possible D gene (5 bases). V lost 5 bases and J lost 2, with 9 bases in between. In germline, CDR1 is MDHEN, CDR2 SYDVKM. The CDR3 has 13 amino acids.